The 15 T cell receptor beta chains below all came from one sample that was sequenced in a study of beta chain features in type 1 diabetes. All of the isolated RNA was reverse transcribed, so expressed TCRB transcripts were sequenced. Repertoires were generated with immunoSEQ multiplex PCR, while TCRdb's copy carries only in-frame clones and drops some. The table lists roughly 140,000 clones, about 7% of them singletons. The sample comprised central memory CD4+ T cells from blood. The receptor set was obtained from a woman in her thirties in good health.

This clone appeared a few times. The rearrangement uses TRBV28 and TRBJ2-7, with D possibly matching TRBD1 (5 bases). V lost 2 bases, J lost 6 bases, and 11 bases lay in between. Per the germline V gene, CDR1 is MDHEN and CDR2 is SYDVKM. This CDR3 contains 13 residues. CDR3 protein: CASSLTLQGEQYF. CDR3 bases: TGTGCCAGCAGTTTAACCCTTCAGGGCGAGCAGTACTTC. Variable domain in full (rest from reference TRBV28 and TRBJ2-7): DVKVTQSSRYLVKRTGEKVFLECVQDMDHENMFWYRQDPGLGLRLIYFSYDVKMKEKGDIPEGYSVSREKKERFSLILESASTNQTSMYLCASSLTLQGEQYFGPGTRLTVT.

This clone was recorded a few times. The chain couples TRBV7-2 to TRBJ1-2; tentatively, D is TRBD1 (6 bases). Between the trimmed V and J ends, which lost 4 bases and 8 bases, there was a span of 14 bases. This CDR3 comprises 13 residues. Germline CDR1 is SGHTA and CDR2 is FQGNSA. CDR3 sequence: CASSSTDRRGYTF. The CDR3 region has the DNA TGTGCCAGCAGCTCCACCGACAGGCGGGGCTACACCTTC.

This clone was recorded a few times. The CDR3 loop reads CASSFLGGTGRTGELFF. The CDR3 DNA is TGTGCCAGCAGTTTTCTTGGAGGGACAGGGAGGACCGGGGAGCTGTTTTTT. The chain recombines TRBV27 with TRBJ2-2, with TRBD1 identical over 9 bases. J gave up 5 bases and V 3 bases, and 10 bases lay outside the gene matches. Germline CDR1 MNHEY, CDR2 SMNVEV (reference sequence). The CDR3 loop spans 17 amino acids.

Only a few counts were recorded for this clone. The J gene is TRBJ1-1, the V gene TRBV18; D remains ambiguous. CDR1 is KGHSH and CDR2 is LQKENI in the germline V gene. The CDR3 sequence is 13 residues long. V was clipped by 3 bases and J by 1 base, with 6 bases between them. The CDR3 DNA sequence: TGTGCCAGCTCACCTACACCGAACACTGAAGCTTTCTTT. Translation gives CASSPTPNTEAFF.

The chain is built from TRBV11-2 and TRBJ2-7, with 8 bases fitting TRBD1. Germline CDR1 and CDR2: SGHAT and FQNNGV. V trimming: 2 bases; J trimming: 8 bases; junction bases outside the gene matches: 5. This CDR3 is 13 amino acids long. In DNA, the CDR3 is TGTGCCAGCAGCTTAATCCGGGACAGGCAGCAGTACTTC. Protein sequence: CASSLIRDRQQYF.

Ten or more counts support this clone. The chain employs TRBV19 and TRBJ1-2; TRBD1 is a possible D gene (5 bases). Trimming shortened V by 3 bases and J by 6 bases, and 17 bases separated the two germline ends. Germline V gene sequence: CDR1 LNHDA, CDR2 SQIVND (reference sequence). CDR3 size: 15 residues. The CDR3 loop reads CASSILARRENGYTF. CDR3 coding DNA: TGTGCCAGTAGTATCTTAGCTCGCAGGGAAAATGGCTACACCTTC.

This clone was seen only a few times. The rearrangement links TRBV4-3 to TRBJ1-4; a possible D gene is TRBD1 (5 bases). The V gene lost 3 bases and the J gene lost 5 bases, with 10 bases spanning the gap. CDR1 is LGHNA, CDR2 YSLEER, per germline. This CDR3 comprises 14 residues. CDR3 DNA sequence: TGCGCCAGCAGCCAGCCAGGGTTAAATGAAAAACTGTTTTTT. It translates to CASSQPGLNEKLFF.

This clone showed up just a few times. CDR3 DNA sequence: TGTGCCAGCAGCGCGGACAGCAGCACAGATACGCAGTATTTT. As protein: CASSADSSTDTQYF. The genes are TRBV7-8 and TRBJ2-3, with a weak D call TRBD1 (6 bases). CDR3 size: 14 residues. The V gene's germline CDR1 is SGHVS and CDR2 FQNEAQ. V was shortened by 5 bases and J by 0 bases, with 9 bases between the two germline ends.

The chain joins TRBV9 to TRBJ2-5; tentative D call: TRBD2 (6 bases). The CDR3 contains 18 residues. CDR1 SGDLS and CDR2 YYNGEE come from the germline V gene. The V gene lost 0 bases and the J gene lost 1 base, with 19 bases spanning the gap. CDR3 bases: TGTGCCAGCAGCGTAGGACGCAGCGGCGGAGGGGTCCAAGAGACCCAGTACTTC. Protein sequence: CASSVGRSGGGVQETQYF.

The CDR3 DNA follows: TGTGCCAGCAGGAGTAATCGGGGGGGCTTCGAGCAGTACTTC. Translation gives CASRSNRGGFEQYF. The chain carries TRBV27 and TRBJ2-7; 8 bases map to TRBD2. V dropped 6 bases and J dropped 6; count of bases not matched to a gene: 10. The germline V gene encodes CDR1 MNHEY and CDR2 SMNVEV (reference sequence). This CDR3 has 14 amino acids.

This clone was detected only a few times. The gene calls are TRBV5-4 and TRBJ2-5; TRBD2 agrees at 12 bases. This CDR3 is built from 15 residues. V gave up 4 bases and J gave up 5 bases; unmatched junction bases: 6. Germline assignment: CDR1 SGHNT and CDR2 YYREEE (reference sequence). The CDR3 loop is CASSIGLAGSETQYF. CDR3 DNA sequence: TGTGCCAGCAGCATAGGACTAGCGGGAAGCGAGACCCAGTACTTC.

This clone was seen many times. This rearrangement joins TRBV5-4 to TRBJ2-2; 8 nucleotides line up with TRBD1. Germline V lookup: CDR1 SGHNT, CDR2 YYREEE (reference sequence). Losses at the gene ends were 4 bases for V and 3 bases for J; bases not matched to a gene: 5. CDR3 size: 15 residues. CDR3 loop: CASSPGQGDTGELFF. CDR3 nucleotide sequence: TGTGCCAGCAGCCCCGGACAGGGAGACACCGGGGAGCTGTTTTTT.

The chain couples TRBV27 to TRBJ2-5; 7 positions match TRBD1. With 8 bases clipped from V and 2 bases from J, the junction kept 5 bases outside the gene matches. Germline V gene sequence: CDR1 MNHEY, CDR2 SMNVEV (reference sequence). CDR3 length equals 13 residues. CDR3 DNA sequence: TGTGCCAGCGGCCGACAGGGTCAAGAGACCCAGTACTTC. Translation: CASGRQGQETQYF.

This clone was picked up a small number of times. The rearrangement uses TRBV19 and TRBJ2-2, with D possibly being TRBD2 (6 bases). The CDR3 is 16 amino acids. Germline loops: CDR1 LNHDA, CDR2 SQIVND (reference sequence). V lost 3 bases, J lost 2 bases, and 13 bases lay in between. CDR3 in amino acids: CASSIAGFGNTGELFF. CDR3 DNA sequence: TGTGCCAGTAGTATCGCGGGGTTCGGTAACACCGGGGAGCTGTTTTTT. The full variable domain, its missing parts supplied by reference TRBV19 and TRBJ2-2, is DGGITQSPKYLFRKEGQNVTLSCEQNLNHDAMYWYRQDPGQGLRLIYYSQIVNDFQKGDIAEGYSVSREKKESFPLTVTSAQKNPTAFYLCASSIAGFGNTGELFFGEGSRLTVL.

This clone was seen more than once but under ten times. This rearrangement joins TRBV7-9 to TRBJ2-2; D is ambiguous. Trimming took off 2 bases at V and 4 bases at J, with 5 bases between the two ends. Germline lookup yields CDR1 SEHNR and CDR2 FQNEAQ (reference sequence). This CDR3 region has 13 residues. CDR3 coding DNA: TGTGCCAGCAGCTTAATGGCCACCGGGGAGCTGTTTTTT. Residues: CASSLMATGELFF. The variable domain in full, completed from reference TRBV7-9 and TRBJ2-2, reads DTGVSQNPRHKITKRGQNVTFRCDPISEHNRLYWYRQTLGQGPEFLTYFQNEAQLEKSRLLSDRFSAERPKGSFSTLEIQRTEQGDSAMYLCASSLMATGELFFGEGSRLTVL.